Below, 32 T cell receptor beta chains from the same sample are listed, as sequenced in a study of shared clonotypes between healthy human individuals (dated by TCRdb to between 2020 and 2021). Library method: the immunoSEQ multiplex PCR assay. TCRdb took this table from immuneACCESS and kept in-frame rearrangements with V and J called. Such tables lack part of the clones; where checked against another copy, unresolved V genes explain under half of the gap, and the rest is unexplained. For this sample there are roughly 2.1 million clones; 93% appear just once. In total, the top ten clones hold 1.5% to 2% of the sample. CD8 naive samples consisted of CD45RO-negative cells that were positively selected for CCR7, yielding a CD45RA+CCR7+ population without TemRA cells. Sequenced sample: naive CD8+ T cells from PBMCs. The sample's cell subset or site label, in plain terms: CD45RA+CCR7+. The receptors originated from a man aged 18-30 years in good health. Some clones in this sample may be carry-over from other donors' samples.

This clone is a singleton in its sample. CDR3 nucleotides: TGTGCCAGCAGTTTACGCGGGCCGACCTACGAGCAGTACTTC. It specifies CASSLRGPTYEQYF. This sequence joins TRBV27 and TRBJ2-7; a possible D gene is TRBD2 (5 bases). V lost 2 bases, J lost 2 bases, and 10 bases lay in between. The germline CDR1 and CDR2 sequences are MNHEY and SMNVEV (reference sequence). The CDR3 runs 14 residues.

The V and J genes are TRBV19 and TRBJ1-5; D is undetermined. V was shortened by 2 bases and J by 4 bases, with 18 bases between the two germline ends. This CDR3 comprises 17 residues. Germline V lookup: CDR1 LNHDA, CDR2 SQIVND (reference sequence). The CDR3 region is CASSIPADPILNQPQHF. The CDR3 DNA reads as TGTGCCAGTAGTATACCCGCTGACCCTATTCTTAATCAGCCCCAGCATTTT. The full variable domain, rest sourced from reference TRBV19 and TRBJ1-5, is DGGITQSPKYLFRKEGQNVTLSCEQNLNHDAMYWYRQDPGQGLRLIYYSQIVNDFQKGDIAEGYSVSREKKESFPLTVTSAQKNPTAFYLCASSIPADPILNQPQHFGDGTRLSIL.

J is TRBJ2-7 and V is TRBV15; D perhaps matches TRBD1 (5 bases). This CDR3 spans 13 amino acids. Germline CDR1 is LNHNV and CDR2 is YYDKDF (reference sequence). Trimming shortened V by 5 bases and J by 3 bases, and 11 bases separated the two germline ends. The CDR3 DNA reads as TGTGCCACCAGCGGAAGGGGATTCTACGAGCAGTACTTC. This encodes CATSGRGFYEQYF.

The rearrangement joins TRBV5-8 to TRBJ2-1, with D unclear. CDR1 is SGHTS and CDR2 is YDEGEE in the germline V gene. Trimming shortened V by 3 bases and J by 7 bases, and 17 bases separated the two germline ends. The CDR3 has 15 residues. The CDR3 DNA reads as TGTGCCAGCAGCTCAACCTCCCGGGCCCAGAATGAGCAGTTCTTC. The encoded protein is CASSSTSRAQNEQFF.

This sequence joins TRBV7-2 and TRBJ2-5; 10 bases fit TRBD2. Trimming at V came to 5 bases and at J to 5 bases, leaving 5 bases not matched to a gene. The CDR3 totals 14 residues. Germline V gene data show CDR1 as SGHTA and CDR2 as FQGNSA. The CDR3 sequence is CASSVGTSVETQYF. DNA of the CDR3: TGTGCCAGCAGCGTCGGGACTAGCGTTGAGACCCAGTACTTC.

The chain employs TRBV4-1 and TRBJ1-5; D call uncertain. The CDR3 covers 14 residues. CDR1 and CDR2 from the germline V gene are MGHRA and YSYEKL. V lost 5 bases, J lost 4 bases, and 12 bases lay in between. CDR3 region: CASSSIGGNQPQHF. Here the CDR3 DNA reads TGCGCCAGCAGCTCAATTGGAGGAAATCAGCCCCAGCATTTT.

The chain has TRBV29-1 and TRBJ1-2, with TRBD1 as a possible D gene (5 bases). V lost 7 bases, J lost 8 bases, and 8 bases lay in between. The CDR3 has 9 amino acids. The germline V gene encodes CDR1 SQVTM and CDR2 ANQGSEA. The CDR3 reads CSDGHGYTF. As DNA, the CDR3 is TGCAGCGATGGACACGGCTACACCTTC.

V usage is TRBV19 and J usage is TRBJ2-3; D unclear. Germline V gives CDR1 LNHDA, CDR2 SQIVND (reference sequence). V was shortened by 5 bases and J by 0 bases, with 18 bases between the two germline ends. The CDR3 runs 17 residues. The CDR3 loop is CASSLGLINPSTDTQYF. DNA of the CDR3: TGTGCCAGTAGTTTGGGGTTGATCAATCCTAGCACAGATACGCAGTATTTT.

The rearrangement links TRBV7-9 to TRBJ2-1, with D possibly TRBD1 on 5 matching bases. There are 14 residues in the CDR3. Germline CDR1 and CDR2: SEHNR and FQNEAQ (reference sequence). The V and J ends lost 3 bases and 12 bases respectively, with 18 bases between them. CDR3 DNA: TGTGCCAGCAGCTTTGGCGGCCCCGAAAGGGGGCAGTTCTTC. Protein: CASSFGGPERGQFF. The entire variable domain, with the rest obtained from reference TRBV7-9 and TRBJ2-1, is as follows: DTGVSQNPRHKITKRGQNVTFRCDPISEHNRLYWYRQTLGQGPEFLTYFQNEAQLEKSRLLSDRFSAERPKGSFSTLEIQRTEQGDSAMYLCASSFGGPERGQFFGPGTRLTVL.

The gene calls are TRBV19 and TRBJ1-2; D not certain. Trimming shortened V by 5 bases and J by 8 bases, and 27 bases separated the two germline ends. The CDR3 sequence is 17 residues long. Germline CDR1 and CDR2: LNHDA and SQIVND (reference sequence). The CDR3 region is CASSLLGNFGVGSGYTF. As DNA, the CDR3 is TGTGCCAGTAGTCTTTTAGGCAATTTCGGGGTCGGCTCCGGCTACACCTTC.

J is TRBJ1-3 and V is TRBV4-1; TRBD1 is a possible D gene (5 bases). The V and J ends lost 0 bases and 0 bases respectively, with 12 bases between them. The V gene's germline CDR1 is MGHRA and CDR2 YSYEKL. The CDR3 contains 17 residues. The CDR3 is CASSQETGPRSGNTIYF. The DNA for the CDR3 is TGCGCCAGCAGCCAAGAGACGGGGCCCCGCTCTGGAAACACCATATATTTT.

This clone has a single count. The chain carries TRBV4-2 and TRBJ2-7; D possibly corresponds to TRBD2 (6 bases). The CDR3 length is 16 residues. Germline CDR1 reads LGHNA; CDR2 reads YNFKEQ. V was cut by 2 bases and J by 7 bases, with 21 bases left in between. CDR3 sequence: CASSQLLTGEDGEQYF. CDR3 nucleotides: TGTGCCAGCAGCCAATTACTTACGGGGGAAGATGGGGAGCAGTACTTC.

The chain has TRBV5-1 and TRBJ2-1, with D possibly called TRBD1 or TRBD2 (5 bases each). This CDR3 region has 15 residues. Germline values: CDR1 SGHRS, CDR2 YFSETQ. The V end was cut by 3 bases, the J end by 5 bases, with 15 bases between. CDR3 region: CASSWRVTEDNEQFF. The CDR3 region has the DNA TGCGCCAGCAGCTGGCGGGTGACAGAGGACAATGAGCAGTTCTTC.

As to this clone: This sample includes further DNA sequences coding for the same CDR3. The chain has TRBV9 and TRBJ2-3; D gene unclear. Trimming shortened V by 0 bases and J by 3 bases, and 5 bases separated the two germline ends. Germline assignment: CDR1 SGDLS and CDR2 YYNGEE. This CDR3 comprises 13 residues. In nucleotides, the CDR3 is TGTGCCAGCAGCGTAGGGGGTACAGATACGCAGTATTTT. The encoded protein is CASSVGGTDTQYF.

The chain is built from TRBV6-1 and TRBJ1-1, with 7 bases identical to TRBD1. V shed 7 bases, J shed 5 bases, and the junction held 7 bases outside the gene matches. The germline V gene encodes CDR1 MNHNS and CDR2 SASEGT. There are 13 residues in the CDR3. The CDR3 loop is CASMADRVTEAFF. The CDR3 bases are TGTGCCAGCATGGCCGACAGGGTGACTGAAGCTTTCTTT.

This chain joins TRBV10-3 and TRBJ1-2; 10 bases agree with TRBD1. V was clipped by 7 bases and J by 6 bases; unmatched bases: 5. The CDR3 is 13 residues long. Germline assignment: CDR1 ENHRY and CDR2 SYGVKD. CDR3 sequence reads: CAINPGTGDGYTF. For the CDR3, the DNA is TGTGCCATCAACCCCGGGACAGGGGATGGCTACACCTTC.

This clone was detected only once. The gene calls are TRBV27 and TRBJ2-1; 11 bases match TRBD2. V gave up 7 bases and J gave up 7 bases; unmatched junction bases: 12. CDR1 and CDR2 from the germline V gene are MNHEY and SMNVEV (reference sequence). This CDR3 comprises 16 residues. CDR3 residues: CASTLILAGGMNEQFF. CDR3 DNA sequence: TGTGCCAGCACCCTTATTTTAGCGGGGGGGATGAATGAGCAGTTCTTC.

As for this clone: Other nucleotide sequences from this sample produce the same CDR3. The chain carries TRBV27 and TRBJ2-3; no reliable D call. The CDR3 is 13 residues long. CDR1 and CDR2 from the germline V gene are MNHEY and SMNVEV (reference sequence). Deletions cut 2 bases from V and 2 bases from J, with 5 bases between. CDR3 in DNA: TGTGCCAGCAGTTTACTGAACACAGATACGCAGTATTTT. Translation gives CASSLLNTDTQYF.

The chain employs TRBV19 and TRBJ2-2; possibly TRBD2 for D (5 bases). The V end was cut by 4 bases, the J end by 3 bases, with 9 bases between. The CDR3 is 14 amino acids. Per germline, CDR1 LNHDA and CDR2 SQIVND (reference sequence). The CDR3 sequence: CASSKLGDTGELFF. The DNA for the CDR3 is TGTGCCAGTAGTAAACTAGGAGACACCGGGGAGCTGTTTTTT.

The chain employs TRBV29-1 and TRBJ2-2; D perhaps matches TRBD2 (6 bases). Trimming removed 3 bases from V and 4 bases from J, with 15 bases in between. The CDR3 has 15 amino acids. The germline CDR1 and CDR2 sequences are SQVTM and ANQGSEA. The CDR3 sequence is CSVENPGSLTGELFF. The CDR3 region has the DNA TGCAGCGTTGAGAACCCCGGGAGCCTCACCGGGGAGCTGTTTTTT.

V and J are TRBV19 and TRBJ2-3, with 9 bases fitting TRBD1. V lost 5 bases and J lost 5; bases outside the gene matches: 8. The germline V gene encodes CDR1 LNHDA and CDR2 SQIVND (reference sequence). This CDR3 is 15 amino acids long. CDR3 DNA sequence: TGTGCCAGTAGTGCCAGACAGGGGGTGGGAGATACGCAGTATTTT. Translation: CASSARQGVGDTQYF.

This chain joins TRBV29-1 and TRBJ2-1, with D possibly called TRBD1 or TRBD2 (6 bases each). CDR1 and CDR2 (germline): SQVTM, ANQGSEA. The CDR3 has 19 amino acids. Trimming took 4 bases from V and 3 from J, leaving 28 bases between them. CDR3 protein: CSVVPGPSKLEGGYNEQFF. The CDR3 nucleotides read TGCAGCGTTGTACCCGGGCCCTCGAAGCTCGAGGGGGGCTACAATGAGCAGTTCTTC.

The chain has TRBV14 and TRBJ2-1, with 15 positions matching TRBD2. V dropped 1 base and J dropped 7; count of bases not matched to a gene: 8. Per the germline V gene, CDR1 is SGHDN and CDR2 is FVKESK. This CDR3 comprises 18 residues. The CDR3 is CASSQAGTSGRNRNEQFF. The CDR3 DNA reads TGTGCCAGCAGCCAAGCCGGGACTAGCGGGAGGAATCGAAATGAGCAGTTCTTC. The variable domain in full, with the rest retrieved from reference TRBV14 and TRBJ2-1, is EAGVTQFPSHSVIEKGQTVTLRCDPISGHDNLYWYRRVMGKEIKFLLHFVKESKQDESGMPNNRFLAERTGGTYSTLKVQPAELEDSGVYFCASSQAGTSGRNRNEQFFGPGTRLTVL.

The chain has TRBV29-1 and TRBJ2-5; D unresolved. V was clipped by 6 bases and J by 3 bases, with 17 bases between them. In germline, CDR1 is SQVTM, CDR2 ANQGSEA. The CDR3 runs 14 residues. The CDR3 region is CSVPTVVPEETQYF. CDR3 sequence (DNA): TGCAGCGTCCCAACTGTAGTCCCCGAAGAGACCCAGTACTTC.

The chain employs TRBV28 and TRBJ1-6; the D gene is possibly TRBD1 (5 bases). This CDR3 has 18 residues. Trimming cost V 6 bases and J 9 bases, with 27 bases left between them. CDR1 is MDHEN, CDR2 SYDVKM, per germline. CDR3 in DNA: TGTGCCAGCAGCCCCGTTTCTCTCCAGGGCCCTATGAGTTCACCCCTCCACTTT. Protein sequence: CASSPVSLQGPMSSPLHF.

This clone was seen once. The chain has TRBV29-1 and TRBJ2-2; D gene unclear. The V and J ends lost 7 bases and 0 bases respectively, with 9 bases between them. The CDR3 sequence is 13 residues long. The germline V gene has CDR1 SQVTM and CDR2 ANQGSEA. CDR3 sequence (DNA): TGCAGCGCCGAAGGGACGAACACCGGGGAGCTGTTTTTT. This translates into CSAEGTNTGELFF.

The chain combines TRBV28 with TRBJ2-5; D assignment may be TRBD1 or TRBD2 (5 bases each). The V and J ends lost 4 bases and 5 bases respectively, with 14 bases between them. CDR1 is MDHEN and CDR2 is SYDVKM in the germline V gene. CDR3 size: 14 residues. In nucleotides, the CDR3 is TGTGCCAGCAGTTCGACACCATGGGGGGAGACCCAGTACTTC. It translates to CASSSTPWGETQYF. Full variable domain (rest looked up from reference TRBV28 and TRBJ2-5): DVKVTQSSRYLVKRTGEKVFLECVQDMDHENMFWYRQDPGLGLRLIYFSYDVKMKEKGDIPEGYSVSREKKERFSLILESASTNQTSMYLCASSSTPWGETQYFGPGTRLLVL.

A note on this clone: The same CDR3 is also encoded by other DNA sequences in this sample. The chain combines TRBV9 with TRBJ2-5, with TRBD2 matching over 7 bases. Germline trimming cut 0 bases from V and 2 bases from J; bases unmatched to any gene: 1. CDR1 is SGDLS, CDR2 YYNGEE, per germline. The CDR3 totals 14 residues. CDR3 DNA: TGTGCCAGCAGCGTAGTCGGGAGGCAAGAGACCCAGTACTTC. Residues: CASSVVGRQETQYF.

J is TRBJ2-7 and V is TRBV5-4; D may correspond to TRBD1 or TRBD2 (5 bases each). The CDR3 sequence is 14 residues long. Germline CDR1 is SGHNT and CDR2 is YYREEE (reference sequence). Trimming removed 2 bases from V and 6 bases from J, with 15 bases in between. The CDR3 nucleotides are TGTGCCAGCAGCTTTACAGGAGGAACCGCCGAGCAGTACTTC. Translation gives CASSFTGGTAEQYF.

The chain joins TRBV28 to TRBJ1-1; possibly TRBD1 for D (5 bases). V lost 3 bases and J 7 bases, leaving 15 bases between the germline ends. Germline V gene lookup returns CDR1 MDHEN and CDR2 SYDVKM. The CDR3 is 14 amino acids. This CDR3 is CASSFPDGRGEAFF. The CDR3, as DNA: TGTGCCAGCAGTTTCCCGGACGGAAGGGGTGAAGCTTTCTTT.

The rearrangement uses TRBV10-3 and TRBJ2-7; tentative D call: TRBD1 (6 bases). The CDR3 has 13 amino acids. Deletions cut 5 bases from V and 6 bases from J, with 14 bases between. Germline V lookup: CDR1 ENHRY, CDR2 SYGVKD. CDR3 amino acids: CAISLTGPLEQYF. The CDR3 DNA is TGTGCCATCAGTCTGACAGGTCCGCTCGAGCAGTACTTC.

V gene TRBV9 combines with J gene TRBJ2-1; D gene ambiguous. The CDR3 loop spans 14 amino acids. Germline CDR1 and CDR2: SGDLS and YYNGEE. Trimming cost V 0 bases and J 7 bases, with 11 bases left between them. CDR3 in DNA: TGTGCCAGCAGCGTAGCGAACTCCCGGAATGAGCAGTTCTTC. Amino acids: CASSVANSRNEQFF. The variable domain in full, completed from reference TRBV9 and TRBJ2-1, reads DSGVTQTPKHLITATGQRVTLRCSPRSGDLSVYWYQQSLDQGLQFLIQYYNGEERAKGNILERFSAQQFPDLHSELNLSSLELGDSALYFCASSVANSRNEQFFGPGTRLTVL.